This entry lists 10 T cell receptor beta chains sequenced from one sample in a study of T cell responses to AZD1222 COVID-19 vaccine. The method was immunoSEQ multiplex PCR; TCRdb's version includes in-frame clones alone and lacks a portion of them. Among about 170,000 clones listed, less than 95% were seen once. The sample here was peripheral blood, taken on day 0 of AZD1222 vaccination. All receptors come from an adult in good health.

In its sample, this clone was seen once. The chain uses TRBV6-6 and TRBJ1-2, with 8 nucleotides matching TRBD1. The germline V gene encodes CDR1 MNHNY and CDR2 SVGAGI (reference sequence). The trim removed 7 bases at V and 7 bases at J, leaving 17 bases unmatched. The CDR3 length is 16 residues. In DNA form, the CDR3 reads TGTGCCAGCATCTCCGGACAGGGATTCCCTTGGGGTGGCTACACCTTC. This codes for CASISGQGFPWGGYTF.

This clone was counted between two and nine times. The chain combines TRBV5-4 with TRBJ2-7; 11 bases are a match to TRBD2. Trimming took 3 bases from V and 4 from J; bases not matched to a gene: 3. The CDR3 contains 14 residues. Germline V gene lookup returns CDR1 SGHNT and CDR2 YYREEE (reference sequence). CDR3 sequence reads: CASSSRTSGYEQYF. Here the CDR3 DNA reads TGTGCCAGCAGCTCCAGGACTAGCGGGTACGAGCAGTACTTC.

The rearrangement links TRBV2 to TRBJ2-7; 10 bases are shared with TRBD1. The V gene's germline CDR1 is SNHLY and CDR2 FYNNEI. The V segment lost 1 base and the J segment 2 bases; nucleotides outside the gene matches: 5. This CDR3 has 16 amino acids. The CDR3 nucleotides are TGTGCCAGCAGTGAAGGGACAGGGGGGCCCCCCTACGAGCAGTACTTC. Its protein product is CASSEGTGGPPYEQYF. Supplemented by reference TRBV2 and TRBJ2-7, the full variable domain reads EPEVTQTPSHQVTQMGQEVILRCVPISNHLYFYWYRQILGQKVEFLVSFYNNEISEKSEIFDDQFSVERPDGSNFTLKIRSTKLEDSAMYFCASSEGTGGPPYEQYFGPGTRLTVT.

J is TRBJ2-1 and V is TRBV7-9; D is perhaps TRBD2 (5 bases). With 5 bases removed from V and 0 bases from J, the gap between germline ends came to 17 bases. CDR1 and CDR2 (germline): SEHNR, FQNEAQ (reference sequence). The CDR3 has 17 amino acids. CDR3: CASSPRLGGGSYNEQFF. The CDR3 bases are TGTGCCAGCAGCCCACGTCTTGGCGGAGGCTCCTACAATGAGCAGTTCTTC.

This sequence joins TRBV19 and TRBJ2-3, with a weak D call TRBD1 (6 bases). Germline values: CDR1 LNHDA, CDR2 SQIVND (reference sequence). The CDR3 contains 15 residues. Trimming pared 5 bases from V and 2 bases from J, leaving 14 bases between. Here the CDR3 DNA reads TGTGCCAGTAGTGACCAGGGGCCGTCCACAGATACGCAGTATTTT. This gives the protein CASSDQGPSTDTQYF.

The J gene is TRBJ2-7, the V gene TRBV2, with D tentatively TRBD1 (6 bases). The CDR3 has 15 amino acids. Trimming took off 4 bases at V and 0 bases at J, with 13 bases between the two ends. Germline V gives CDR1 SNHLY, CDR2 FYNNEI. CDR3 in DNA: TGTGCCAGCAGTGCTCGGACAGCCTTCTCCTACGAGCAGTACTTC. This gives the protein CASSARTAFSYEQYF. The whole variable domain, remainder taken from reference TRBV2 and TRBJ2-7, is EPEVTQTPSHQVTQMGQEVILRCVPISNHLYFYWYRQILGQKVEFLVSFYNNEISEKSEIFDDQFSVERPDGSNFTLKIRSTKLEDSAMYFCASSARTAFSYEQYFGPGTRLTVT.

This clone came up a few times. The chain joins TRBV19 to TRBJ1-5, with D hard to call. CDR3 size: 17 residues. V was cut by 1 base and J by 0 bases, with 13 bases left in between. Germline lookup yields CDR1 LNHDA and CDR2 SQIVND (reference sequence). CDR3 loop: CASSIGRRSNSNQPQHF. The CDR3 DNA follows: TGTGCCAGTAGTATAGGTCGACGGAGTAATAGCAATCAGCCCCAGCATTTT. The variable domain in full, with the rest retrieved from reference TRBV19 and TRBJ1-5, is DGGITQSPKYLFRKEGQNVTLSCEQNLNHDAMYWYRQDPGQGLRLIYYSQIVNDFQKGDIAEGYSVSREKKESFPLTVTSAQKNPTAFYLCASSIGRRSNSNQPQHFGDGTRLSIL.

This clone was picked up a small number of times. The chain links TRBV7-9 to TRBJ1-2, with D unclear. The CDR3 spans 15 residues. V lost 0 bases to trimming and J lost 4 bases, with 12 bases between them. Germline lookup yields CDR1 SEHNR and CDR2 FQNEAQ (reference sequence). CDR3 residues: CASSLARWSFYGYTF. The DNA for the CDR3 is TGTGCCAGCAGCTTAGCAAGGTGGTCTTTCTATGGCTACACCTTC.

This clone was picked up one time. V usage is TRBV7-2 and J usage is TRBJ2-7; TRBD1 aligns across 7 bases. Germline V CDR1 and CDR2: SGHTA, FQGNSA. The CDR3 consists of 13 residues. V shed 5 bases, J shed 4 bases, and the junction held 5 bases outside the gene matches. CDR3 coding DNA: TGTGCCAGCAGCGCGACAGGGTGGTACGAGCAGTACTTC. Translation: CASSATGWYEQYF.

The chain recombines TRBV27 with TRBJ2-7; perhaps TRBD2 as D (6 bases). The germline CDR1 and CDR2 sequences are MNHEY and SMNVEV (reference sequence). The CDR3 consists of 14 residues. V was clipped by 4 bases and J by 2 bases, with 12 bases between them. The CDR3 nucleotides are TGTGCCAGCAGTTCCCTTGGGGAGGCCTACGAGCAGTACTTC. Its protein is CASSSLGEAYEQYF.